The 13 T cell receptor beta chains reported below all come from one sample, sequenced in a study of shared clonotypes between healthy human individuals (TCRdb year 2020). The receptor library was made with the immunoSEQ multiplex PCR assay. What TCRdb holds here is the immuneACCESS table cut down to in-frame rearrangements. Part of the clones is not present; checked against another copy, under half of the missing clones reflect an unresolved V gene, and the others are unexplained. Recorded for this sample are millions of clones; 85% to 95% of them occurred a single time. The ten top clones hold more than 1.5% of the sample. CD8 naive samples were obtained by positive selection for CCR7 among CD45RO-negative cells, yielding a CD45RA+CCR7+ population from which TemRA cells were excluded. The sample was naive CD8+ T cells from PBMCs. The sample's cell subset or site label, decoded: CD45RA+CCR7+. The source of these receptors is a man younger than 35 in good health. Some clones in this sample may be carry-over from other donors' samples.

Comment on this clone: Other DNA sequences in the sample encode the same CDR3. The V gene is TRBV28, the J gene TRBJ2-7, with TRBD1 identical over 10 bases. Germline V CDR1 and CDR2: MDHEN, SYDVKM. V gave up 3 bases and J gave up 5 bases; unmatched junction bases: 4. This CDR3 is 14 amino acids long. The CDR3 is CASSLGTGVHEQYF. DNA of the CDR3: TGTGCCAGCAGTTTGGGGACAGGGGTCCACGAGCAGTACTTC.

V is TRBV11-1 and J is TRBJ2-7; 7 bases align to TRBD1. V trimming: 5 bases; J trimming: 0 bases; junction bases outside the gene matches: 13. Per germline, CDR1 SGHAT and CDR2 FQDESV (reference sequence). There are 17 residues in the CDR3. CDR3 nucleotide sequence: TGTGCCAGCAGCCTAACGAGACAGGGCGAGAGCTCCTACGAGCAGTACTTC. Translated, it gives CASSLTRQGESSYEQYF.

The chain joins TRBV29-1 to TRBJ2-1; the D gene is possibly TRBD1 (6 bases). The germline V gene encodes CDR1 SQVTM and CDR2 ANQGSEA. Trimming took 6 bases from V and 3 from J, leaving 12 bases between them. The CDR3 length is 13 residues. DNA for the CDR3: TGCAGCGTCGCCCCGGGACACTACAATGAGCAGTTCTTC. This gives the protein CSVAPGHYNEQFF.

The V gene is TRBV10-1, the J gene TRBJ1-5, with a tentative D call TRBD1 (5 bases). Germline CDR1 reads WNHNN; CDR2 reads SYGVQD (reference sequence). The CDR3 is made up of 16 amino acids. The ends were cut back, 2 bases at V and 1 base at J, with 12 bases in the middle. The CDR3 sequence: CASSEGKGLSNQPQHF. CDR3 coding DNA: TGCGCCAGCAGTGAGGGGAAGGGGCTGAGCAATCAGCCCCAGCATTTT.

A single count supports this clone. This rearrangement joins TRBV6-6 to TRBJ1-4; maybe TRBD1 (5 bases). The CDR3 is 14 residues long. Trimming left V 3 bases short and J 3 bases short, with 8 bases between. Germline loops: CDR1 MNHNY, CDR2 SVGAGI (reference sequence). The CDR3 is CASSYAGPNEKLFF. The DNA for the CDR3 is TGTGCCAGCAGTTATGCAGGGCCTAATGAAAAACTGTTTTTT.

This clone has just a few counts. This chain connects TRBV27 to TRBJ1-2, with D possibly matching TRBD1 (6 bases). The CDR3 spans 13 residues. V was trimmed by 4 bases and J by 7 bases, leaving 13 bases between them. CDR1 and CDR2 (germline): MNHEY, SMNVEV (reference sequence). The chain's CDR3 is CASSSPGAGGYTF. CDR3 in DNA: TGTGCCAGCAGTTCACCAGGGGCGGGTGGCTACACCTTC.

CDR3 DNA sequence: TGTGCCAGCACCCTAGCGGGAGGGCCGTTTGAGCAGTTCTTC. This translates into CASTLAGGPFEQFF. The chain uses TRBV6-1 and TRBJ2-1; 12 bases align to TRBD2. The trim removed 7 bases at V and 9 bases at J, leaving 7 bases unmatched. There are 14 residues in the CDR3. Germline loops: CDR1 MNHNS, CDR2 SASEGT.

V gene TRBV5-6 combines with J gene TRBJ2-1; the D gene is possibly TRBD2 (6 bases). Germline V gene data show CDR1 as SGHDT and CDR2 as YYEEEE. V was trimmed by 0 bases and J by 4 bases, leaving 11 bases between them. CDR3 length: 15 amino acids. The CDR3 here is CASSLGSSVYNEQFF. DNA of the CDR3: TGTGCCAGCAGCTTGGGGTCTAGCGTTTACAATGAGCAGTTCTTC.

This chain joins TRBV7-9 and TRBJ2-1, with TRBD2 matching 9 bases. Germline CDR1 reads SEHNR; CDR2 reads FQNEAQ (reference sequence). Trimming cost V 4 bases and J 9 bases; bases outside gene matches: 13. This CDR3 spans 16 amino acids. As DNA, the CDR3 is TGTGCCAGCAGCTGGGGTGGGGCTAGCGGGACTAGTGAGCAGTTCTTC. This codes for CASSWGGASGTSEQFF.

This sequence joins TRBV10-3 and TRBJ2-1; 12 bases are a match to TRBD2. The CDR3 has 16 amino acids. CDR1 is ENHRY, CDR2 SYGVKD, per germline. J lost 4 bases, V lost 6 bases, and 7 bases had no gene match. The CDR3 DNA follows: TGTGCCATCAGGATTTCGACTAGCGGGAGTTACAATGAGCAGTTCTTC. This codes for CAIRISTSGSYNEQFF.

On this clone: Different DNA sequences within this sample yield the same CDR3. This chain links TRBV4-1 with TRBJ2-7; tentative D call: TRBD2 (5 bases). Trimming took 1 base from V and 4 from J, leaving 8 bases between them. The CDR3 length is 13 residues. Germline loops: CDR1 MGHRA, CDR2 YSYEKL. The DNA of the CDR3 is TGCGCCAGCAGCCAAGTCGGGGATTACGAGCAGTACTTC. Protein sequence: CASSQVGDYEQYF.

The count of this clone is one. V gene TRBV19 combines with J gene TRBJ1-1; the D is unclear. V lost 3 bases and J lost 5, with 16 bases in between. This CDR3 spans 15 amino acids. Germline V lookup: CDR1 LNHDA, CDR2 SQIVND (reference sequence). For the CDR3, the DNA is TGTGCCAGTAGTATTTTGGAATCAGGATGGACTGAAGCTTTCTTT. Amino acid sequence: CASSILESGWTEAFF. The variable domain in full, with the rest retrieved from reference TRBV19 and TRBJ1-1, is DGGITQSPKYLFRKEGQNVTLSCEQNLNHDAMYWYRQDPGQGLRLIYYSQIVNDFQKGDIAEGYSVSREKKESFPLTVTSAQKNPTAFYLCASSILESGWTEAFFGQGTRLTVV.

This chain links TRBV28 with TRBJ2-7; tentatively, D is TRBD1 (6 bases). This CDR3 is 14 amino acids long. Trimming left V 6 bases short and J 5 bases short, with 17 bases between. The germline gives CDR1 MDHEN, CDR2 SYDVKM. The CDR3 loop reads CASSPRGVSDEQYF. DNA for the CDR3: TGTGCCAGCAGCCCCAGGGGAGTAAGCGACGAGCAGTACTTC.